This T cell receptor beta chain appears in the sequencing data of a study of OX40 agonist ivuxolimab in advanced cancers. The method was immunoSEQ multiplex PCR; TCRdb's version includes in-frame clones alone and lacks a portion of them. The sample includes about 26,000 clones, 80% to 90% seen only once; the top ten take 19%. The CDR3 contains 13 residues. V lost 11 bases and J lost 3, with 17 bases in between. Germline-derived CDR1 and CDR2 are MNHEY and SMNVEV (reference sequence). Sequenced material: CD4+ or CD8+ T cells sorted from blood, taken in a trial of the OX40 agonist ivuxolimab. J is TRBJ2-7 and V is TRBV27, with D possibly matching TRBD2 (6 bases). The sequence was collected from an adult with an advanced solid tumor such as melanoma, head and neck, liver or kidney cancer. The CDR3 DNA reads TGTGCCTCTTCTCTAGCGACTCACTACGAGCAGTACTTC. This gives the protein CASSLATHYEQYF.